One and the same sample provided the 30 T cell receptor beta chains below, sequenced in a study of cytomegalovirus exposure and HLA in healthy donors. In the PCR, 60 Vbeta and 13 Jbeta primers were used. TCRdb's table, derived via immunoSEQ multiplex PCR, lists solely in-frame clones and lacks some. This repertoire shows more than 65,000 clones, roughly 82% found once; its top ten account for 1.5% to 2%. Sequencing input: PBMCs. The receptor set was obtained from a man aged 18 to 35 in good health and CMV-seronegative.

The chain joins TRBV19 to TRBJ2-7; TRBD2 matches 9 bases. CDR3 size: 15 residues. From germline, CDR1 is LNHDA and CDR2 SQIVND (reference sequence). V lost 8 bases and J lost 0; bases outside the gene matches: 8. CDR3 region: CASSSSGASSYEQYF. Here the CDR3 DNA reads TGTGCCAGTTCCTCTAGCGGGGCTAGCTCCTACGAGCAGTACTTC.

The DNA of the CDR3 is TGTGCCAGCAGCTTGTCAGGGATCAGGCATGAGCAGTTCTTC. This codes for CASSLSGIRHEQFF. This chain connects TRBV5-4 to TRBJ2-1; D perhaps matches TRBD1 (5 bases). The CDR3 length is 14 residues. The germline V gene encodes CDR1 SGHNT and CDR2 YYREEE (reference sequence). V lost 1 base and J lost 8, with 13 bases in between.

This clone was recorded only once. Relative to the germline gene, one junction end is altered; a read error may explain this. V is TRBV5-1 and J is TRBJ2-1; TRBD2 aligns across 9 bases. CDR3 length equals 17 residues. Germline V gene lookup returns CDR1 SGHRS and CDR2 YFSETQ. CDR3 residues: CDSSLVSGSLPYNEQFF. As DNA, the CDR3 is TGCGACAGCAGCTTGGTTAGCGGGAGCCTTCCGTACAATGAGCAGTTCTTC.

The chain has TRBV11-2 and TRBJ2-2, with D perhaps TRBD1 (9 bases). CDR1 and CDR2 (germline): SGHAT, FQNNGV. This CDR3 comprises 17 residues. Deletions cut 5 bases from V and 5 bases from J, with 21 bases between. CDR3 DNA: TGTGCCAGCAGCCCACTCCCGGGGGGGACAGGGACCGGGGAGCTGTTTTTT. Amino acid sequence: CASSPLPGGTGTGELFF.

CDR3: CASSQVRGPKNIQYF. CDR3 DNA: TGTGCCAGCAGCCAAGTCAGGGGCCCTAAAAACATTCAGTACTTC. The chain is built from TRBV4-2 and TRBJ2-4; D possibly corresponds to TRBD1 (6 bases). CDR1 and CDR2 (germline): LGHNA, YNFKEQ. The V end lost 1 base, the J end lost 4 bases, and 11 bases lay between the germline ends. The CDR3 is made up of 15 amino acids.

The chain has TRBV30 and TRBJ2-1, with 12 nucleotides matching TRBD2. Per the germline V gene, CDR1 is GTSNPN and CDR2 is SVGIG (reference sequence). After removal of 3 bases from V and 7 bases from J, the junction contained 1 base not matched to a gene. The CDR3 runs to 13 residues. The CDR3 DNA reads TGTGCCTGGAGACTAGCGGGGGGAAATGAGCAGTTCTTC. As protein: CAWRLAGGNEQFF.

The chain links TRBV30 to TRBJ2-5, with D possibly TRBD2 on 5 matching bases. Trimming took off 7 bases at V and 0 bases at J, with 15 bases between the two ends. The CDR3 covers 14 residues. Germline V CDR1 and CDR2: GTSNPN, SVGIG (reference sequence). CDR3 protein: CASTRTGYQETQYF. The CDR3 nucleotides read TGTGCCTCCACTAGGACGGGGTACCAAGAGACCCAGTACTTC.

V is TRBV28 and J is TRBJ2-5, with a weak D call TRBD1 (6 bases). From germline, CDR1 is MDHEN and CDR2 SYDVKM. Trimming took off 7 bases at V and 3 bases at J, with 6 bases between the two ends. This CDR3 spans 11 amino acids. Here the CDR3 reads CASTGEETQYF. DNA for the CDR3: TGTGCCAGCACAGGGGAAGAGACCCAGTACTTC.

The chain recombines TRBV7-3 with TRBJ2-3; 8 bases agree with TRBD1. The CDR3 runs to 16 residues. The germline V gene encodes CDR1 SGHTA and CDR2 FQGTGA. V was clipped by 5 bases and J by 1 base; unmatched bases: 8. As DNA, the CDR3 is TGTGCCAGCAGCGCGTTACAGGGGGAAGGCACAGATACGCAGTATTTT. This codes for CASSALQGEGTDTQYF.

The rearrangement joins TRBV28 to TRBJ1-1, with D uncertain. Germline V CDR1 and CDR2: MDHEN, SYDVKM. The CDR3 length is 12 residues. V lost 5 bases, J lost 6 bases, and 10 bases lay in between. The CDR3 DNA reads TGTGCCAGCAGTCCGCGGCTTTCTGAAGCTTTCTTT. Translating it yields CASSPRLSEAFF.

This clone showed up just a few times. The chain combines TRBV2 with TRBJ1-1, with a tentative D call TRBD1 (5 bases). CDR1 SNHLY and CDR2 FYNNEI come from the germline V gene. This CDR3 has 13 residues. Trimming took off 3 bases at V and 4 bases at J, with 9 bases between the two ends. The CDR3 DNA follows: TGTGCCAGCAGTGAGGTAAGGGGCACTGAAGCTTTCTTT. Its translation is CASSEVRGTEAFF.

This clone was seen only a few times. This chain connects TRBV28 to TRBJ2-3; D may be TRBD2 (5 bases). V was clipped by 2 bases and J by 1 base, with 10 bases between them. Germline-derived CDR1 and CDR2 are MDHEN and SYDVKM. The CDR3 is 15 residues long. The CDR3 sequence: CASSLAGERTDTQYF. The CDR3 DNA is TGTGCCAGCAGTTTAGCCGGGGAACGCACAGATACGCAGTATTTT.

DNA for the CDR3: TGTGCCAGCAGCCAAGAAGGCTCAGGGAGGGACCCTAGGGGCTACACCTTC. As protein: CASSQEGSGRDPRGYTF. The chain uses TRBV4-2 and TRBJ1-2, with D possibly being TRBD1 (5 bases). Germline V CDR1 and CDR2: LGHNA, YNFKEQ. The V end lost 0 bases, the J end lost 8 bases, and 22 bases lay between the germline ends. This CDR3 contains 17 residues.

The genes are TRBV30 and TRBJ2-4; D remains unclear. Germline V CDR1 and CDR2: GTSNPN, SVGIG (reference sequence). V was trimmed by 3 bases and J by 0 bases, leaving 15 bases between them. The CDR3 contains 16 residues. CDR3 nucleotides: TGTGCCTGGAGCGCAATACACCCTCTAGCCAAAAACATTCAGTACTTC. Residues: CAWSAIHPLAKNIQYF.

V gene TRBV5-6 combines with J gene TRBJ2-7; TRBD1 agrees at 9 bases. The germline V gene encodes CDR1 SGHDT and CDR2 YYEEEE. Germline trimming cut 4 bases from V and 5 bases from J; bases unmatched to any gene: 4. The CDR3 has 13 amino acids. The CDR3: CASSAGQGNEQYF. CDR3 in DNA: TGTGCCAGCAGCGCGGGACAGGGCAACGAGCAGTACTTC.

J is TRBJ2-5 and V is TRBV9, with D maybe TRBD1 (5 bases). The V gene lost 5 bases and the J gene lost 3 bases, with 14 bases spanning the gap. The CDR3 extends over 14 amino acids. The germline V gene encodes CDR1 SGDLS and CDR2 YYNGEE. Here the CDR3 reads CASSYSDTEETQYF. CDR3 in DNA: TGTGCCAGCAGTTATTCGGACACGGAAGAGACCCAGTACTTC. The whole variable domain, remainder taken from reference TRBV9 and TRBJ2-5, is DSGVTQTPKHLITATGQRVTLRCSPRSGDLSVYWYQQSLDQGLQFLIQYYNGEERAKGNILERFSAQQFPDLHSELNLSSLELGDSALYFCASSYSDTEETQYFGPGTRLLVL.

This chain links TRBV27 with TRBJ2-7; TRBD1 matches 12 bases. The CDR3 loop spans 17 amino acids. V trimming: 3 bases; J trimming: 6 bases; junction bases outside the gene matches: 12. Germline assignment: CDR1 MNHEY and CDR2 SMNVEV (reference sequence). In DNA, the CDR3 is TGTGCCAGCAGTTTGTCCGGGACAGGGGGCCCCACGAGCGAGCAGTACTTC. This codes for CASSLSGTGGPTSEQYF.

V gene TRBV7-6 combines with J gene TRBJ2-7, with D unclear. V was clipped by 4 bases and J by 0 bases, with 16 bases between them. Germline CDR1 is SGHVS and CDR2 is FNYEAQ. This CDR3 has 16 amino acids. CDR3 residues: CASSSYWAPSSYEQYF. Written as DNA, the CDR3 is TGTGCCAGCAGCTCATACTGGGCCCCGAGCTCCTACGAGCAGTACTTC.

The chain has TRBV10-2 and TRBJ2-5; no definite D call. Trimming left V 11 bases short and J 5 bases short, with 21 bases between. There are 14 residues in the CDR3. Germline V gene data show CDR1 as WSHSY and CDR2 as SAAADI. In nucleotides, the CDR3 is TGCGCCGTTCATGGCGGTCTACTGGAGGAGACCCAGTACTTC. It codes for CAVHGGLLEETQYF.

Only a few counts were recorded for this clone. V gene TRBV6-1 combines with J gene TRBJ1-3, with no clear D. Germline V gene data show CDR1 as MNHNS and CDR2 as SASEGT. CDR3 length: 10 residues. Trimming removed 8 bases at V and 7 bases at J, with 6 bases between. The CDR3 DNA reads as TGTGCCAGCCGCGGGAACACCATATATTTT. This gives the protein CASRGNTIYF.

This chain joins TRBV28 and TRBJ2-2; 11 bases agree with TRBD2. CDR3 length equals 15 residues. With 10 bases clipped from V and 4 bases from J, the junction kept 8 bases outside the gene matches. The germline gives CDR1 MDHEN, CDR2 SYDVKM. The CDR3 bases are TGTGCCACCGCACTAGCGGGAGAGCGCACCGGGGAGCTGTTTTTT. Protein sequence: CATALAGERTGELFF.

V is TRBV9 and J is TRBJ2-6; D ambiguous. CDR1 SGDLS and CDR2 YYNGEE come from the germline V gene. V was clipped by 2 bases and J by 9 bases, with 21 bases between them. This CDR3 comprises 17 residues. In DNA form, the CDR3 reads TGTGCCAGCAGCGTCGCACAGCTTCCTGGCGCGAACAACGTCCTGACTTTC. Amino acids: CASSVAQLPGANNVLTF.

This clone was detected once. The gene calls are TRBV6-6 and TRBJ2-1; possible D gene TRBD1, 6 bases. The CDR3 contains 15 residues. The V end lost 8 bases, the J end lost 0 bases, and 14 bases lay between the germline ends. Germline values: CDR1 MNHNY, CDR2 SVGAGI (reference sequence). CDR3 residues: CASPPGDNSYNEQFF. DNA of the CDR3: TGTGCCAGCCCCCCTGGGGACAACTCCTACAATGAGCAGTTCTTC.

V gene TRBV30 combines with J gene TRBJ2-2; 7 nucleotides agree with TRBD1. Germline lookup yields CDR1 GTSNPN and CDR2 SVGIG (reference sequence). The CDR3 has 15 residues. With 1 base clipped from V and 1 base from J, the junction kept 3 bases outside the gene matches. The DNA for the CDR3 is TGTGCCTGGAGTGAGGGGGCAAGGAACACCGGGGAGCTGTTTTTT. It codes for CAWSEGARNTGELFF.

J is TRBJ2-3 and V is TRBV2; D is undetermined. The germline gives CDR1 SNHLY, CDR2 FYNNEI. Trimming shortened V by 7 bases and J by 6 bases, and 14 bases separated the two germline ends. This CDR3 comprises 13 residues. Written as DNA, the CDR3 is TGTGCCAGCAATTTATACGGGTTGGATACGCAGTATTTT. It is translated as CASNLYGLDTQYF. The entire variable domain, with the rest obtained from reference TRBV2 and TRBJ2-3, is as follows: EPEVTQTPSHQVTQMGQEVILRCVPISNHLYFYWYRQILGQKVEFLVSFYNNEISEKSEIFDDQFSVERPDGSNFTLKIRSTKLEDSAMYFCASNLYGLDTQYFGPGTRLTVL.

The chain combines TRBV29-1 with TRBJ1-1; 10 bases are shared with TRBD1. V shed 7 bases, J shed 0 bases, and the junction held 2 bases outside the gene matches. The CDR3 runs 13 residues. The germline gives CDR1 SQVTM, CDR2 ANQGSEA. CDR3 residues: CSGGQGLNTEAFF. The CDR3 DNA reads TGCAGCGGGGGACAGGGGTTGAACACTGAAGCTTTCTTT.

The CDR3 sequence is CASNLGEQGISEAFF. The CDR3 DNA follows: TGCGCCAGCAACCTCGGGGAACAGGGAATTTCTGAAGCTTTCTTT. This rearrangement joins TRBV4-1 to TRBJ1-1, with D possibly matching TRBD1 (6 bases). V was pared by 7 bases and J by 6 bases, with 21 bases between. The CDR3 extends over 15 amino acids. CDR1 is MGHRA, CDR2 YSYEKL, per germline.

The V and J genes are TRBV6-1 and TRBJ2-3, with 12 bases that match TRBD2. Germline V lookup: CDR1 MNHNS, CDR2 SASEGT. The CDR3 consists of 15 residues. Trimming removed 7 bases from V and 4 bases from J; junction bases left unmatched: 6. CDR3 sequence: CASIMSSGGADTQYF. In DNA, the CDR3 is TGTGCCAGCATTATGTCTAGCGGGGGGGCAGATACGCAGTATTTT.

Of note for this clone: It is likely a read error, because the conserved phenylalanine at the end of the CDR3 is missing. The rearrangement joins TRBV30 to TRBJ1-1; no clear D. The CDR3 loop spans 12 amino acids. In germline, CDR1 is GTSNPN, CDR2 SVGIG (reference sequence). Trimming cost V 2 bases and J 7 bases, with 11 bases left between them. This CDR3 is CAWSRSAGEAFL. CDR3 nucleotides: TGTGCCTGGAGTCGGTCGGCAGGTGAAGCTTTCTTG.

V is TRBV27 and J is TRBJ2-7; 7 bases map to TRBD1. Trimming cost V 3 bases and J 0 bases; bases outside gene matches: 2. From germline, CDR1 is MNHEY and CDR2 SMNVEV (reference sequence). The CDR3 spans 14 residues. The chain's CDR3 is CASSLDRFSYEQYF. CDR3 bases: TGTGCCAGCAGTTTGGACAGGTTCTCCTACGAGCAGTACTTC.